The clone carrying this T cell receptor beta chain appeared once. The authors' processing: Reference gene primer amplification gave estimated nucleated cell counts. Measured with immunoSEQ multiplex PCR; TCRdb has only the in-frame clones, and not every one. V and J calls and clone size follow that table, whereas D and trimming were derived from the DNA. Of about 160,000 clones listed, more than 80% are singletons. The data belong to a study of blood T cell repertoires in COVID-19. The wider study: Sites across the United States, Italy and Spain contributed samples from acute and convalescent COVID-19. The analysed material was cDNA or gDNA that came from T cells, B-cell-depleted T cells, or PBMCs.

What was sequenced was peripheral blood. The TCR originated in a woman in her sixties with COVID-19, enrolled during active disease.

The CDR3 region has the DNA TGTGCCAGCAGTCCCGAAGGCAGGGGGACCACTGAAGCTTTCTTT. This encodes CASSPEGRGTTEAFF. V usage is TRBV6-2 or TRBV6-3 and J usage is TRBJ1-1; TRBD1 matches at 7 bases. In germline, CDR1 is MNHEY, CDR2 SVGEGT. V lost 5 bases to trimming and J lost 4 bases; unmatched junction nucleotides: 10. This CDR3 has 15 residues.